This T cell receptor (beta chain) originates from a study of T cell repertoires in cytomegalovirus infection. Study findings and constraints: Ex vivo responses were dominated by HLA-C-restricted CMV-specific TCR beta clonotypes. CMV carriers having the relevant HLA were flagged by cumulative public TCR beta family frequency.

TCRdb called the reads again in MiXCR, with one record for every CDR3 protein. The sample lists fewer than 550,000 distinct CDR3 sequences, approximately 33% occurring once. This CDR3 is 16 amino acids long. The V gene's germline CDR1 is LNHDA and CDR2 SQIVND (reference sequence). The V end lost 6 bases, the J end lost 0 bases, and 15 bases lay between the germline ends. This clonotype turned up a few times. As yet, its antigen is unknown. Source material: PBMCs. This TCR came from a human donor in good health (CMV status not recorded). Some clones in this sample may be carry-over from other donors' samples. V usage is TRBV19 and J usage is TRBJ2-1, with D perhaps assigned TRBD1 or TRBD2 (5 bases each). CDR3 bases: TGTGCCAGTAGCACGGGACGACATAGCTCCTACAATGAGCAGTTCTTC. Residues: CASSTGRHSSYNEQFF.